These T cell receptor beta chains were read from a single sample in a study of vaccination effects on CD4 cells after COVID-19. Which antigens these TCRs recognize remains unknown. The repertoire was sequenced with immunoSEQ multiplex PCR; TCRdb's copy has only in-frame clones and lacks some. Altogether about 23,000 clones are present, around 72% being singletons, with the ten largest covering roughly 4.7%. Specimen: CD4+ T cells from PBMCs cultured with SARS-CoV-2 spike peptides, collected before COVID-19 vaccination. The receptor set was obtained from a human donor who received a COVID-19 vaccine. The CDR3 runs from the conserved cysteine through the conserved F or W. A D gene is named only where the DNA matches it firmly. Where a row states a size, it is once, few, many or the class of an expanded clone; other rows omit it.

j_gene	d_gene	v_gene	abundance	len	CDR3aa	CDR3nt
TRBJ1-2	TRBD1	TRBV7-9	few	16	CASSLGSLRGDYGYTF	TGTGCCAGCAGCTTAGGTAGCCTCAGGGGGGACTATGGCTACACCTTC
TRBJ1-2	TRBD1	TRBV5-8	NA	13	CASSVDRGTGYTF	TGTGCCAGCAGCGTTGACAGGGGTACGGGCTACACCTTC
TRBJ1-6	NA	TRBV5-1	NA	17	CASSLGSGGLRDSPLHF	TGCGCCAGCAGCTTGGGCTCCGGGGGACTACGGGATTCACCCCTCCACTTT
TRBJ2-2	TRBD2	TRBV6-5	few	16	CASSYLAGGPGGELFF	TGTGCCAGCAGTTATCTGGCGGGAGGGCCTGGCGGGGAGCTGTTTTTT
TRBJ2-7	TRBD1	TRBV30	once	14	CAWSGPGGYYEQYF	TGTGCCTGGAGTGGGCCAGGGGGCTATTACGAGCAGTACTTC
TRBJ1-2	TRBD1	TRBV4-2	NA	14	CASRKGQGDYGYTF	TGTGCCAGCAGAAAGGGACAGGGAGATTATGGCTACACCTTC
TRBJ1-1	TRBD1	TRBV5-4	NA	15	CASSLTQGMNTEAFF	TGTGCCAGCAGCCTTACACAGGGGATGAACACTGAAGCTTTCTTT
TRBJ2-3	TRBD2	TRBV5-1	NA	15	CASSLTSGSTDTQYF	TGCGCCAGCAGCTTGACTAGCGGGAGTACAGATACGCAGTATTTT
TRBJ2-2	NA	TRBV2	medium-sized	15	CASSLGSTGNGELFF	TGTGCCAGCAGTTTGGGCTCCACGGGGAACGGGGAGCTGTTTTTT
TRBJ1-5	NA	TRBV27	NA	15	CASSLWGDSNQPQHF	TGTGCCAGCAGTTTATGGGGGGATAGCAATCAGCCCCAGCATTTT
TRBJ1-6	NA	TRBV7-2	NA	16	CASSATVGGQGSPLHF	TGTGCCAGCAGCGCAACGGTCGGGGGGCAAGGGTCACCCCTCCACTTT
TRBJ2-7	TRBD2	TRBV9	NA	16	CASSLGAGGPPYEQYF	TGTGCCAGCAGCCTCGGAGCGGGAGGCCCCCCCTACGAGCAGTACTTC
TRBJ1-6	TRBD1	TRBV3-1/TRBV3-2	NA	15	CASSQGQGINSPLHF	TGTGCCAGCAGCCAAGGACAGGGGATTAATTCACCCCTCCACTTT
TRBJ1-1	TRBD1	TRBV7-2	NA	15	CASRPPQGARTEAFF	TGTGCCAGCAGACCTCCACAGGGGGCGAGGACTGAAGCTTTCTTT